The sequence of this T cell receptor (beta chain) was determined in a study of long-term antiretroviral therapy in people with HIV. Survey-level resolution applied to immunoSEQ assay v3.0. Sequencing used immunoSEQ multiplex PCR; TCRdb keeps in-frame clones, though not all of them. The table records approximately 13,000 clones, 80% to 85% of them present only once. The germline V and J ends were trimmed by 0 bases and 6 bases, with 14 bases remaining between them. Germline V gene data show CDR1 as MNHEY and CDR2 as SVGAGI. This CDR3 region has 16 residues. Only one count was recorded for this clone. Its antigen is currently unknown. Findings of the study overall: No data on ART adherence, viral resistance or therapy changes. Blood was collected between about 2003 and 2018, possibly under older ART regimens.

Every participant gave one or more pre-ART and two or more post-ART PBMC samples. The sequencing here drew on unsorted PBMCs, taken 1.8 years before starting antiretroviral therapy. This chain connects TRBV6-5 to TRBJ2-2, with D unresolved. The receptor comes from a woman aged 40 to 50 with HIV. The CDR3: CASSYSNPPGPGELFF. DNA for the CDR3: TGTGCCAGCAGTTACTCGAATCCACCAGGCCCCGGGGAGCTGTTTTTT.